A single sample is the source of the 27 T cell receptor beta chains below, sequenced in a study of OX40 agonist ivuxolimab in advanced cancers. Library preparation was by the immunoSEQ multiplex PCR assay. The table comes from immuneACCESS by way of TCRdb, which keeps in-frame sequences with V and J called. Part of the clones is missing from these tables; in studies checked, under half for an unresolved V gene and the rest for unknown reasons. The sample includes 95,000 to 120,000 clones, with roughly 90% observed a single time. The ten largest make up approximately 0.63% of the sample. The sequenced sample was CD4+ or CD8+ T cells sorted from blood, obtained in a trial of the OX40 agonist ivuxolimab. The receptor set was obtained from an adult with an advanced solid tumor such as melanoma, head and neck, liver or kidney cancer.

The CDR3 protein is CAWDRGSSGANVLTF. CDR3 DNA: TGTGCCTGGGACAGGGGATCCTCTGGGGCCAACGTCCTGACTTTC. V is TRBV30 and J is TRBJ2-6; 8 nucleotides line up with TRBD1. Unmatched junction bases numbered 3, after V lost 5 bases and J lost 0 bases. Germline assignment: CDR1 GTSNPN and CDR2 SVGIG (reference sequence). This CDR3 has 15 amino acids.

This chain connects TRBV5-1 to TRBJ2-2; D may correspond to TRBD1 or TRBD2 (5 bases each). CDR1 SGHRS and CDR2 YFSETQ come from the germline V gene. CDR3 length equals 13 residues. V lost 5 bases and J 6 bases, leaving 11 bases between the germline ends. The CDR3 spells CASSPGTAGELFF. The CDR3, as DNA: TGCGCCAGCAGTCCGGGGACCGCCGGGGAGCTGTTTTTT. Looking up the rest from reference TRBV5-1 and TRBJ2-2 gives the full variable domain: KAGVTQTPRYLIKTRGQQVTLSCSPISGHRSVSWYQQTPGQGLQFLFEYFSETQRNKGNFPGRFSGRQFSNSRSEMNVSTLELGDSALYLCASSPGTAGELFFGEGSRLTVL.

The rearrangement joins TRBV7-8 to TRBJ1-1; TRBD1 aligns across 7 bases. Trimming cost V 5 bases and J 6 bases; bases outside gene matches: 12. Looked up from germline, CDR1 is SGHVS and CDR2 is FQNEAQ. This CDR3 is built from 15 residues. The CDR3 DNA reads as TGTGCCAGCAGCGCATCGGGACAGTTTACGGCTGAAGCTTTCTTT. It translates to CASSASGQFTAEAFF. The full variable domain, completed using reference TRBV7-8 and TRBJ1-1, is GAGVSQSPRYKVAKRGQDVALRCDPISGHVSLFWYQQALGQGPEFLTYFQNEAQLDKSGLPSDRFFAERPEGSVSTLKIQRTQQEDSAVYLCASSASGQFTAEAFFGQGTRLTVV.

The V gene is TRBV10-3, the J gene TRBJ1-1, with 11 bases fitting TRBD1. CDR1 ENHRY and CDR2 SYGVKD come from the germline V gene. The CDR3 is 13 residues long. V dropped 5 bases and J dropped 5; count of bases not matched to a gene: 1. The CDR3 reads CAISRDRGTEAFF. The CDR3, as DNA: TGTGCCATCAGTAGGGACAGGGGGACTGAAGCTTTCTTT.

The chain links TRBV6-5 to TRBJ1-2, with D possibly TRBD1 on 6 matching bases. The CDR3 contains 14 residues. Germline V gene sequence: CDR1 MNHEY, CDR2 SVGAGI. V lost 5 bases and J lost 4, with 14 bases in between. CDR3 loop: CASSTDRQVYGYTF. For the CDR3, the DNA is TGTGCCAGCAGTACTGACCGACAGGTCTATGGCTACACCTTC.

CDR3 in amino acids: CASNGPSEETQYF. In DNA, the CDR3 is TGTGCCAGCAACGGGCCCTCGGAGGAGACCCAGTACTTC. The gene calls are TRBV25-1 and TRBJ2-5; no firm D call. V lost 7 bases to trimming and J lost 5 bases, with 14 bases between them. Per the germline V gene, CDR1 is MGHDK and CDR2 is SYGVNS. The CDR3 runs to 13 residues.

In its sample, this clone was seen a few times. The genes are TRBV5-6 and TRBJ2-5; D is ambiguous. Trimming took off 4 bases at V and 5 bases at J, with 12 bases between the two ends. CDR3 size: 13 residues. The V gene's germline CDR1 is SGHDT and CDR2 YYEEEE. CDR3 loop: CASSSTQVETQYF. The CDR3 region has the DNA TGTGCCAGCAGCAGTACCCAAGTGGAGACCCAGTACTTC.

This chain links TRBV11-2 with TRBJ1-2, with 10 bases matching TRBD1. The germline V gene encodes CDR1 SGHAT and CDR2 FQNNGV. This CDR3 comprises 14 residues. V gave up 1 base and J gave up 10 bases; unmatched junction bases: 6. CDR3 nucleotide sequence: TGTGCCAGCAGCTTAGCCCCCGGGACAGGGGACTACACCTTC. Its protein product is CASSLAPGTGDYTF.

This clone was seen only once. This rearrangement joins TRBV11-2 to TRBJ1-2, with 7 bases matching TRBD1. The CDR3 is 13 residues long. Germline V lookup: CDR1 SGHAT, CDR2 FQNNGV. V lost 5 bases, J lost 7 bases, and 7 bases stayed unmatched. The DNA of the CDR3 is TGTGCCAGCAGCCGCCGACAGGGAGGTGGCTACACCTTC. Translation: CASSRRQGGGYTF.

Here the CDR3 reads CASSILGSTGELFF. CDR3 coding DNA: TGTGCCAGTAGTATACTAGGGAGCACCGGGGAGCTGTTTTTT. The rearrangement joins TRBV19 to TRBJ2-2; tentative D call: TRBD2 (5 bases). V dropped 2 bases and J dropped 4 bases, with 8 bases sitting between them. The CDR3 loop spans 14 amino acids. Germline loops: CDR1 LNHDA, CDR2 SQIVND (reference sequence).

The chain has TRBV2 and TRBJ1-5; no clear D gene. Per germline, CDR1 SNHLY and CDR2 FYNNEI. V shed 6 bases and J shed 0 bases, with 9 bases lying between them. The length of the CDR3 is 14 residues. As DNA, the CDR3 is TGTGCCAGCAGGACGGGAGGTAGCAATCAGCCCCAGCATTTT. Translating gives CASRTGGSNQPQHF.

J is TRBJ2-1 and V is TRBV19; 9 nucleotides align to TRBD1. CDR3 length equals 16 residues. With 5 bases clipped from V and 5 bases from J, the junction kept 10 bases outside the gene matches. Looked up from germline, CDR1 is LNHDA and CDR2 is SQIVND (reference sequence). CDR3 sequence (DNA): TGTGCCAGTAGTGGCCCCCGGGACAGGGCAAACAATGAGCAGTTCTTC. Translating it yields CASSGPRDRANNEQFF.

The chain carries TRBV4-1 and TRBJ2-7; 9 positions match TRBD1. Germline trimming cut 4 bases from V and 6 bases from J; bases unmatched to any gene: 10. The CDR3 has 15 residues. The germline V gene has CDR1 MGHRA and CDR2 YSYEKL. DNA for the CDR3: TGCGCCAGCAGCCGCATTCCGGGACAGGGCGGCGAGCAGTACTTC. Its translation is CASSRIPGQGGEQYF.

The rearrangement joins TRBV4-1 to TRBJ1-2; tentatively, D is TRBD1 (6 bases). CDR1 MGHRA and CDR2 YSYEKL come from the germline V gene. V gave up 3 bases and J gave up 4 bases, with 27 bases separating them. The CDR3 is 19 amino acids. The CDR3 DNA sequence: TGCGCCAGCAGCCATATTCAGGGATCGAGGGGGGGCGGTGGCTATGGCTACACCTTC. This translates into CASSHIQGSRGGGGYGYTF.

The sample holds one count of this clone. The rearrangement uses TRBV6-1 and TRBJ1-1; D gene ambiguous. V was shortened by 2 bases and J by 0 bases, with 7 bases between the two germline ends. The V gene's germline CDR1 is MNHNS and CDR2 SASEGT. This CDR3 has 14 amino acids. The CDR3 coding sequence is TGTGCCAGCAGTGAAAGAGGATTGAACACTGAAGCTTTCTTT. Protein product: CASSERGLNTEAFF.

Worth noting for this clone: The junction departs from germline at one end; a sequencing error may be responsible. Other DNA sequences in this sample translate to the same CDR3. This chain links TRBV19 with TRBJ1-5; unclear D gene. Looked up from germline, CDR1 is LNHDA and CDR2 is SQIVND (reference sequence). There are 15 residues in the CDR3. Written as DNA, the CDR3 is TGTGCCAGTAGGCCTAATCCCCAGTCAAATCAGCCCCAGCACTTT. Protein sequence: CASRPNPQSNQPQHF.

Comments on this clone: This could be a read error, since a much larger clone is one nucleotide away. The rearrangement links TRBV4-2 to TRBJ2-1; the match to TRBD2 covers 9 bases. The CDR3 has 19 residues. The trim removed 1 base at V and 0 bases at J, leaving 10 bases unmatched. Per the germline V gene, CDR1 is LGHNA and CDR2 is YNFKEQ. The chain's CDR3 is CASSQVRLAGRSSYNEQFF. CDR3 nucleotides: TGTGCCAGCAGCCAAGTGCGGCTAGCGGGAAGGAGCTCCTACAATGAGCAGTTCTTC.

This rearrangement joins TRBV10-3 to TRBJ2-2, with D unclear. Germline V lookup: CDR1 ENHRY, CDR2 SYGVKD. The CDR3 has 15 residues. Deletions cut 3 bases from V and 4 bases from J, with 12 bases between. DNA of the CDR3: TGTGCCATCAGTGACGGGCTAGGCGGCACCGGGGAGCTGTTTTTT. Translated: CAISDGLGGTGELFF.

This chain uses TRBV5-4 with TRBJ1-2, with a weak D call TRBD1 (5 bases). The CDR3 consists of 14 residues. Germline V gives CDR1 SGHNT, CDR2 YYREEE (reference sequence). Trimming cost V 3 bases and J 7 bases, with 16 bases left between them. CDR3 loop: CASSWRKGPGGYTF. In DNA, the CDR3 is TGTGCCAGCAGCTGGCGAAAGGGGCCGGGTGGCTACACCTTC.

The chain recombines TRBV21-1 with TRBJ1-1. TRBV21-1 is a known pseudogene. This CDR3 comprises 15 residues. The CDR3 sequence is CASSKGRGGTTEAFF. As DNA, the CDR3 is TGTGCCAGCAGCAAAGGGCGGGGGGGGACCACTGAAGCTTTCTTT.

The V and J genes are TRBV30 and TRBJ1-5; D possibly corresponds to TRBD1 (6 bases). The CDR3 has 14 residues. The germline V gene has CDR1 GTSNPN and CDR2 SVGIG (reference sequence). Trimming cost V 0 bases and J 3 bases, with 9 bases left between them. This CDR3 is CAWSVRQANQPQHF. In DNA, the CDR3 is TGTGCCTGGAGTGTGCGACAGGCCAATCAGCCCCAGCATTTT. Full variable domain (remainder filled in from reference TRBV30 and TRBJ1-5): SQTIHQWPATLVQPVGSPLSLECTVEGTSNPNLYWYRQAAGRGLQLLFYSVGIGQISSEVPQNLSASRPQDRQFILSSKKLLLSDSGFYLCAWSVRQANQPQHFGDGTRLSIL.

The chain recombines TRBV7-2 with TRBJ2-7, with 9 bases identical to TRBD1. The CDR3 sequence is 15 residues long. The V gene end was trimmed by 5 bases and the J gene end by 0 bases; junction bases not matched to a gene: 5. CDR1 is SGHTA, CDR2 FQGNSA, per germline. CDR3 nucleotide sequence: TGTGCCAGCAGCCTCGGGACAGGGAGCTCCTACGAGCAGTACTTC. Residues: CASSLGTGSSYEQYF. The complete variable domain, with remaining parts taken from reference TRBV7-2 and TRBJ2-7, reads GAGVSQSPSNKVTEKGKDVELRCDPISGHTALYWYRQSLGQGLEFLIYFQGNSAPDKSGLPSDRFSAERTGGSVSTLTIQRTQQEDSAVYLCASSLGTGSSYEQYFGPGTRLTVT.

The gene calls are TRBV5-1 and TRBJ2-1; D assignment may be TRBD1 or TRBD2 (6 bases each). The CDR3 is 17 residues long. Trimming cost V 1 base and J 9 bases, with 23 bases left between them. CDR1 and CDR2 from the germline V gene are SGHRS and YFSETQ. As DNA, the CDR3 is TGCGCCAGCAGCTTGAACGTTGCGGAGATGGGGGGCGGTGAGCAGTTCTTC. Amino acids: CASSLNVAEMGGGEQFF.

The J gene is TRBJ2-3, the V gene TRBV19; D is possibly TRBD1 or TRBD2 (6 bases each). Trimming shortened V by 10 bases and J by 4 bases, and 12 bases separated the two germline ends. Germline lookup yields CDR1 LNHDA and CDR2 SQIVND (reference sequence). The CDR3 runs 12 residues. CDR3 region: CATKRGADTQYF. Here the CDR3 DNA reads TGTGCCACTAAAAGGGGGGCAGATACGCAGTATTTT.

The rearrangement joins TRBV2 to TRBJ2-2; D unresolved. The CDR3 extends over 14 amino acids. Per germline, CDR1 SNHLY and CDR2 FYNNEI. The V end was cut by 0 bases, the J end by 4 bases, with 6 bases between. The CDR3, as DNA: TGTGCCAGCAGTGAAGCCACATTCACCGGGGAGCTGTTTTTT. The encoded protein is CASSEATFTGELFF.

This chain links TRBV7-9 with TRBJ2-7; no definite D call. With 3 bases removed from V and 6 bases from J, the gap between germline ends came to 12 bases. The CDR3 has 13 residues. From germline, CDR1 is SEHNR and CDR2 FQNEAQ (reference sequence). CDR3 sequence (DNA): TGTGCCAGCAGCTTCACAGAACGCACCGAGCAGTACTTC. Translated, it gives CASSFTERTEQYF.

J is TRBJ2-7 and V is TRBV9; possibly TRBD1 or TRBD2 for D (5 bases each). The CDR3 sequence is 15 residues long. The germline CDR1 and CDR2 sequences are SGDLS and YYNGEE. V lost 0 bases and J 3 bases, leaving 13 bases between the germline ends. The CDR3 DNA reads TGTGCCAGCAGCGTAGCCGGGACGATCGACTACGAGCAGTACTTC. This translates into CASSVAGTIDYEQYF. Filled out from reference TRBV9 and TRBJ2-7, the complete variable domain reads DSGVTQTPKHLITATGQRVTLRCSPRSGDLSVYWYQQSLDQGLQFLIQYYNGEERAKGNILERFSAQQFPDLHSELNLSSLELGDSALYFCASSVAGTIDYEQYFGPGTRLTVT.